This T cell receptor beta chain was captured in a study of cytotoxic CD8 clonotypes in ibrutinib-treated CLL. For the study at large: When averaged across all of the samples, the counts came to 255,043 productive templates and tens of thousands of productive rearrangements. Study-level points and caveats: Increased clonality at ibrutinib response gave way to a return toward baseline at progression.

CDR1 SGHDN and CDR2 FVKESK come from the germline V gene. Trimming removed 1 base from V and 3 bases from J, with 28 bases in between. This CDR3 spans 21 amino acids. In the case of this clone: Its antigen is not known.

Sequencing was designed to attain a depth spanning 1 in 200,000 to 1 in 1 million T cells. The assay was immunoSEQ multiplex PCR, and TCRdb's table has in-frame clones only and misses some. The sample lists some 130,000 clones, more than 85% seen once, with approximately 10% in the top ten. The receptor was isolated from a human donor with chronic lymphocytic leukemia. The sequencing used PBMCs, collected after 12 months of ibrutinib treatment. V usage is TRBV14 and J usage is TRBJ2-1; D perhaps matches TRBD2 (5 bases). The CDR3 DNA reads TGTGCCAGCAGCCAAGCCGCAATGGGAGACTCCCTCACCCCATTCTACAATGAGCAGTTCTTC. Its translation: CASSQAAMGDSLTPFYNEQFF.